A selection of T cell receptor beta chains follows, all from one sample in a study of blood T cell repertoires in COVID-19. Repertoires were generated with immunoSEQ multiplex PCR, while TCRdb's copy carries only in-frame clones and drops some. The sample lists about 300,000 clones; 91% were seen once. The source material was peripheral blood. The source is a woman under 40 with COVID-19, enrolled during active disease. Each CDR3 is given with its conserved first and last residue. Fields, in order: V gene, CDR3 protein.

v_call: TRBV7-7; cdr3_aa: CASSSGLAGEGEQYF
v_call: TRBV7-6; cdr3_aa: CASSQGTGASYEQYF
v_call: TRBV5-6; cdr3_aa: CASSFLNRGPHLPYEQYF
v_call: TRBV9; cdr3_aa: CASSGTSGYEQYF
v_call: TRBV7-9; cdr3_aa: CASSLAGQGAQDTQYF
v_call: TRBV19; cdr3_aa: CASRVLTGVYGYTF
v_call: TRBV7-8; cdr3_aa: CASSRQTGNTEAFF
v_call: TRBV7-2; cdr3_aa: CASSLVAGTGWGGYTF
v_call: TRBV9; cdr3_aa: CASSWDRGSYGYTF
v_call: TRBV7-9; cdr3_aa: CASSDAMDRAVF
v_call: TRBV18; cdr3_aa: CASSLRQGDSSGNTIYF
v_call: TRBV30; cdr3_aa: CAWSLRQGDNSPLHF
v_call: TRBV7-8; cdr3_aa: CASSFRRAGDKDTQYF
v_call: TRBV2; cdr3_aa: CASSERTGLQPQHF
v_call: TRBV7-2; cdr3_aa: CASSLRTGDNSPLHF
v_call: TRBV14; cdr3_aa: CASSQVREAGGLTDTQYF
v_call: TRBV6-1; cdr3_aa: CASSDRGTQETQYF
v_call: TRBV27; cdr3_aa: CASSLPGGYGYTF
v_call: TRBV7-9; cdr3_aa: CASSLSAGDTEAFF
v_call: TRBV7-2; cdr3_aa: CASSLGHPSSGNTIYF
v_call: TRBV10-1; cdr3_aa: CASSEIARDSYNEQFF
v_call: TRBV18; cdr3_aa: CASSLTGQIGANVLTF
v_call: TRBV9; cdr3_aa: CASSPLGWDTGELFF
v_call: TRBV5-1; cdr3_aa: CASSGGTVYEQYF
v_call: TRBV12-3/TRBV12-4; cdr3_aa: CASNTRGSETQYF